The next 14 T cell receptor beta chains were all read from a single sample in a study of OX40 agonist ivuxolimab in advanced cancers. Receptor amplification or capture employed the immunoSEQ multiplex PCR assay. This immuneACCESS table, as held by TCRdb, lists in-frame sequences with V and J called but not all clones. Of the missing ones, under half trace to an unresolved V gene in checked studies; the others have no known cause. The sample table contains nearly 90,000 clones; only one count was recorded for around 87% of them. Of the sample, about 1.6% is held by the ten largest clones. The sequenced sample was CD4+ or CD8+ T cells sorted from blood, obtained in a trial of the OX40 agonist ivuxolimab. The origin of the receptors is an adult with an advanced solid tumor such as melanoma, head and neck, liver or kidney cancer.

For the CDR3, the DNA is TGCGCCAGCAGCCGCTTACAGGGGGCAGACACCGGGGAGCTGTTTTTT. It translates to CASSRLQGADTGELFF. The gene calls are TRBV5-1 and TRBJ2-2; 9 nucleotides align to TRBD1. Germline V gene data show CDR1 as SGHRS and CDR2 as YFSETQ. The ends lost 4 bases at V and 3 bases at J; junction bases unmatched: 7. There are 16 residues in the CDR3.

V gene TRBV7-6 combines with J gene TRBJ2-2; 8 bases line up with TRBD1. From germline, CDR1 is SGHVS and CDR2 FNYEAQ. This CDR3 comprises 16 residues. J gave up 3 bases and V 5 bases, and 8 bases lay outside the gene matches. This chain's CDR3 is CASSVSGGADTGELFF. The CDR3 DNA reads TGTGCCAGCAGCGTATCAGGGGGCGCGGACACCGGGGAGCTGTTTTTT.

The chain couples TRBV12-5 to TRBJ1-4; TRBD1 matches at 10 bases. The CDR3 totals 19 residues. Trimming cost V 0 bases and J 3 bases; bases outside gene matches: 10. The germline gives CDR1 LGHNT, CDR2 FRNRAP. CDR3 sequence: CASGLVNGDRGASNEKLFF. CDR3 sequence (DNA): TGTGCTAGTGGTTTGGTAAACGGGGACAGGGGAGCATCTAATGAAAAACTGTTTTTT.

The rearrangement links TRBV30 to TRBJ1-3, with TRBD1 matching 8 bases. Trimming at V came to 7 bases and at J to 0 bases, leaving 2 bases not matched to a gene. Germline CDR1 is GTSNPN and CDR2 is SVGIG (reference sequence). The CDR3 covers 13 residues. DNA of the CDR3: TGTGCCTTTGACAGGGGCTCTGGAAACACCATATATTTT. This gives the protein CAFDRGSGNTIYF.

The chain links TRBV19 to TRBJ1-5; 7 bases align to TRBD1. The germline V gene has CDR1 LNHDA and CDR2 SQIVND (reference sequence). This CDR3 is 16 amino acids long. After removal of 6 bases from V and 0 bases from J, the junction contained 8 bases not matched to a gene. CDR3 DNA: TGTGCCAGTAGGCCCCTGAGACAGGGTAGCAATCAGCCCCAGCATTTT. This codes for CASRPLRQGSNQPQHF.

The chain couples TRBV12-5 to TRBJ2-2; 10 bases line up with TRBD2. The germline V gene has CDR1 LGHNT and CDR2 FRNRAP. The CDR3 totals 17 residues. Losses at the gene ends were 2 bases for V and 4 bases for J; bases not matched to a gene: 7. DNA for the CDR3: TGTGCTAGTGGTTTGAATCTAGCGGGAGTTGTCACCGGGGAGCTGTTTTTT. It specifies CASGLNLAGVVTGELFF.

The CDR3 sequence is CASSSDRQGTQYF. The DNA of the CDR3 is TGTGCCAGCAGCTCGGACAGGCAAGGGACGCAGTATTTT. J is TRBJ2-3 and V is TRBV5-4, with 7 bases fitting TRBD1. The germline gives CDR1 SGHNT, CDR2 YYREEE (reference sequence). After removal of 3 bases from V and 9 bases from J, the junction contained 7 bases not matched to a gene. This CDR3 has 13 amino acids.

The CDR3 sequence: CASSYEERAAQYF. DNA for the CDR3: TGTGCCAGCAGTTACGAGGAGCGGGCGGCGCAGTACTTC. The chain joins TRBV6-5 to TRBJ2-7; tentative D call: TRBD2 (6 bases). The V gene lost 2 bases and the J gene lost 9 bases, with 14 bases spanning the gap. There are 13 residues in the CDR3. In germline, CDR1 is MNHEY, CDR2 SVGAGI.

The chain employs TRBV7-6 and TRBJ2-5; possibly TRBD1 or TRBD2 for D (6 bases each). The germline V gene has CDR1 SGHVS and CDR2 FNYEAQ. The CDR3 covers 17 residues. Deletions cut 1 base from V and 7 bases from J, with 22 bases between. The CDR3 sequence is CASSLDSGPIKGGTQYF. The CDR3 DNA is TGTGCCAGCAGCTTAGATTCGGGTCCAATCAAGGGGGGGACCCAGTACTTC.

For this clone: Other nucleotide sequences from this sample produce the same CDR3. The CDR3 region has the DNA TGCGCCAGCAGCTTAGACAGTAACTATGGCTACACCTTC. The encoded protein is CASSLDSNYGYTF. The chain carries TRBV5-1 and TRBJ1-2, with a weak D call TRBD1 (5 bases). The CDR3 sequence is 13 residues long. The V gene's germline CDR1 is SGHRS and CDR2 YFSETQ. The ends were cut back, 2 bases at V and 1 base at J, with 6 bases in the middle.

The chain recombines TRBV10-3 with TRBJ2-5; D possibly matches TRBD1 or TRBD2 (5 bases each). The DNA matches TRBJ2-7 better at its end, which makes the J call doubtful. CDR1 is ENHRY, CDR2 SYGVKD, per germline. The CDR3 runs 16 residues. This CDR3 is CAISEEGLPVPYEQYF. CDR3 coding DNA: TGTGCCATCAGTGAGGAGGGGCTCCCCGTCCCCTACGAGCAGTACTTC.

The chain couples TRBV18 to TRBJ2-5; 7 bases agree with TRBD1. The CDR3 covers 17 residues. V shed 5 bases, J shed 2 bases, and the junction held 14 bases outside the gene matches. Looked up from germline, CDR1 is KGHSH and CDR2 is LQKENI. For the CDR3, the DNA is TGTGCCAGCTCATTTATTATGTTCCGGGACAGTCAAGAGACCCAGTACTTC. It yields the protein CASSFIMFRDSQETQYF.

CDR3 protein: CASSLSAMGGYNEQFF. In DNA, the CDR3 is TGTGCCAGCAGCCTCTCTGCCATGGGGGGCTACAATGAGCAGTTCTTC. The chain combines TRBV13 with TRBJ2-1; weak D call: TRBD2 (6 bases). CDR1 and CDR2 (germline): PRHDT, FYEKMQ (reference sequence). The germline V and J ends were trimmed by 5 bases and 3 bases, with 17 bases remaining between them. CDR3 length: 16 amino acids.

V gene TRBV19 combines with J gene TRBJ2-2; 11 positions agree with TRBD1. The CDR3 runs 16 residues. J was trimmed by 0 bases and V by 5 bases; bases with no gene match: 2. Germline V CDR1 and CDR2: LNHDA, SQIVND (reference sequence). CDR3 DNA: TGTGCCAGTAGTCCGGGACAGGGGGCGAACACCGGGGAGCTGTTTTTT. This gives the protein CASSPGQGANTGELFF.